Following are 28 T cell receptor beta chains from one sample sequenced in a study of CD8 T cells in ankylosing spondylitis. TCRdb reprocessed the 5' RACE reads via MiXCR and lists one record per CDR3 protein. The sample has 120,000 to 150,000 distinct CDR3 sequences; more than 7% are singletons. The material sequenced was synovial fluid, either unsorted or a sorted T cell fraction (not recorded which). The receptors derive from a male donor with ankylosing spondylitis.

The CDR3 is CSVDVTGGADGELFF. The CDR3 DNA follows: TGCAGCGTTGACGTTACAGGGGGCGCCGACGGGGAGCTGTTTTTT. The chain combines TRBV29-1 with TRBJ2-2, with 9 bases aligning to TRBD1. Germline assignment: CDR1 SQVTM and CDR2 ANQGSEA. J gave up 7 bases and V 3 bases, and 9 bases lay outside the gene matches. The CDR3 length is 15 residues.

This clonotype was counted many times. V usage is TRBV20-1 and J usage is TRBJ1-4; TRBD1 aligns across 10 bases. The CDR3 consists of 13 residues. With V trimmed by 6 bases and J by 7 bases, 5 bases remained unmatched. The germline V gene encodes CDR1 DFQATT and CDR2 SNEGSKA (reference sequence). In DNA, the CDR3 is TGCAGTGCGCGGACAGGGGGGGGTGAAAAACTGTTTTTT. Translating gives CSARTGGGEKLFF.

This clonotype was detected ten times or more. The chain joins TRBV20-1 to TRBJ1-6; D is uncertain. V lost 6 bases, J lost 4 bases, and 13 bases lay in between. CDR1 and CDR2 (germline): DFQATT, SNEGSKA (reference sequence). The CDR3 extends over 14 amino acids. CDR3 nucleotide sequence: TGCAGTGCAAAGATGACACGGTATAATTCACCCCTCCACTTT. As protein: CSAKMTRYNSPLHF.

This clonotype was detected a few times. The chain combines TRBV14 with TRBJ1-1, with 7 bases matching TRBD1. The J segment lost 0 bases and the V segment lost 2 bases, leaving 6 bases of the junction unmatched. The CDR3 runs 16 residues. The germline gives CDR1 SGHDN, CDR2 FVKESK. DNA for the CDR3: TGTGCCAGCAGCCAAAAGACAGGGACAATGAACACTGAAGCTTTCTTT. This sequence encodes CASSQKTGTMNTEAFF.

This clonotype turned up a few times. The chain's CDR3 is CASSSDPGQPYGGSYNEQFF. The CDR3 DNA sequence: TGTGCCAGCAGCTCCGACCCGGGACAGCCCTATGGTGGCTCCTACAATGAGCAGTTCTTC. The J gene is TRBJ2-1, the V gene TRBV28, with TRBD1 matching 7 bases. J lost 0 bases, V lost 6 bases, and 20 bases had no gene match. Germline-derived CDR1 and CDR2 are MDHEN and SYDVKM. The CDR3 length is 20 residues.

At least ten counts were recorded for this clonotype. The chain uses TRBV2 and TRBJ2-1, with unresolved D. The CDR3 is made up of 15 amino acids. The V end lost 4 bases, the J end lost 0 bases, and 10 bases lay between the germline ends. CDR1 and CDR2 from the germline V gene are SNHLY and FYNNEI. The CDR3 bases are TGTGCCAGCAGTGTCGACTCAGGCTCCTACAATGAGCAGTTCTTC. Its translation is CASSVDSGSYNEQFF.

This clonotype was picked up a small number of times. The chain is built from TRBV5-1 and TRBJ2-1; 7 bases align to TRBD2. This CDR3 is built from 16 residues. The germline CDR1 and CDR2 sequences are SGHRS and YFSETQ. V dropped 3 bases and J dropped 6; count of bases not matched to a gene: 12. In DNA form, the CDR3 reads TGCGCCAGCAGCTCAAGACCGGGAGGACCTGGCAATGAGCAGTTCTTC. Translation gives CASSSRPGGPGNEQFF.

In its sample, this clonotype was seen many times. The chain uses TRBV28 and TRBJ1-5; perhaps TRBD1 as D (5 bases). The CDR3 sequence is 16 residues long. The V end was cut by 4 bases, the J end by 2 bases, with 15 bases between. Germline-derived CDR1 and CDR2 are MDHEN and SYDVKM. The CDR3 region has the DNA TGTGCCAGCAGTTCCTTCGGGACGAGGGGCAATCAGCCCCAGCATTTT. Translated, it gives CASSSFGTRGNQPQHF.

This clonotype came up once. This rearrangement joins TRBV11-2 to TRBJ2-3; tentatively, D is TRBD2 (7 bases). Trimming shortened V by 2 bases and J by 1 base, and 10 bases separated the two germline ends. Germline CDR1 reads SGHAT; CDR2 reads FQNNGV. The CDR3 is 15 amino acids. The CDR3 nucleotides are TGTGCCAGCAGCTTACGGGGGGCCGGCACAGATACGCAGTATTTT. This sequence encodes CASSLRGAGTDTQYF.

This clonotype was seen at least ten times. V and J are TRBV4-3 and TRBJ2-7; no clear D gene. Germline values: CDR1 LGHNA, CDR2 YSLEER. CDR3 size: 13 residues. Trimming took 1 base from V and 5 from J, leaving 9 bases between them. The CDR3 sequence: CASSQGLADEQYF. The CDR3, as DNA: TGCGCCAGCAGCCAAGGCTTAGCTGACGAGCAGTACTTC.

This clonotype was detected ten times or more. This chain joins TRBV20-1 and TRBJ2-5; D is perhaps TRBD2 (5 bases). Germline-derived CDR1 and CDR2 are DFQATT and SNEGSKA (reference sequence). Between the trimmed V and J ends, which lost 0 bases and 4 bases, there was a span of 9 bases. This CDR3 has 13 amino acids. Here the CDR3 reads CSARDLGRETQYF. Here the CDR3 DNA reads TGCAGTGCTAGAGATCTTGGGAGAGAGACCCAGTACTTC.

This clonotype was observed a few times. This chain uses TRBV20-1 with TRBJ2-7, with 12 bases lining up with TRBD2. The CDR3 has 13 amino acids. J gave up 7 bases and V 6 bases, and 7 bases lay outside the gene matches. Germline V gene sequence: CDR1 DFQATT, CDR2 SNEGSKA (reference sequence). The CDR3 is CSARLAGVDEQYF. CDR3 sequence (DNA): TGCAGTGCCCGACTAGCGGGAGTGGATGAGCAGTACTTC.

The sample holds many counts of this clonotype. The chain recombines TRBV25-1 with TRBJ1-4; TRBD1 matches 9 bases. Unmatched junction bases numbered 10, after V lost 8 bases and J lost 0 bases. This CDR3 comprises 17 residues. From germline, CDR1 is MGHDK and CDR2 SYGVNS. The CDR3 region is CASSAEGTGPTNEKLFF. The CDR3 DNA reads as TGTGCCAGCTCCGCAGAGGGGACAGGGCCAACTAATGAAAAACTGTTTTTT.

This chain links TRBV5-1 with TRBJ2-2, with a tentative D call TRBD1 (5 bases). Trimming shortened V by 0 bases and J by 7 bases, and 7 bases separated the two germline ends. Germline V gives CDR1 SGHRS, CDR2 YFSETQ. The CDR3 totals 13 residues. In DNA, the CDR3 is TGCGCCAGCAGCTTGGGACAGTTCGGGGAGCTGTTTTTT. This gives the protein CASSLGQFGELFF.

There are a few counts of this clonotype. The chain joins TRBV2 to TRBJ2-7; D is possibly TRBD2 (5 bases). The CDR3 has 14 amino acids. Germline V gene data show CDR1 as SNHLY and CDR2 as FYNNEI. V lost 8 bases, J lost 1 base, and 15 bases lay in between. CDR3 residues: CASHRGLGSYEQYF. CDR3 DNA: TGTGCCAGCCATCGAGGGCTTGGGTCCTACGAGCAGTACTTC.

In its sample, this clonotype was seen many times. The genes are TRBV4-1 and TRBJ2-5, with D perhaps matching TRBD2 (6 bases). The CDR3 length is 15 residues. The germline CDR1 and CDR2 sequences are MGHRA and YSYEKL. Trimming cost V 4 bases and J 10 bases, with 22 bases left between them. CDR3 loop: CASSLGALARDGQYF. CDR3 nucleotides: TGCGCCAGCAGCCTAGGGGCACTAGCCAGAGATGGCCAGTACTTC.

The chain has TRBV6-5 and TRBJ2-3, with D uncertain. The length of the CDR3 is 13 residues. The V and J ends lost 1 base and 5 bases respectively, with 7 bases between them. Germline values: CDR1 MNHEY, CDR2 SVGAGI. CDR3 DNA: TGTGCCAGCAGTTACTATGACGGAGATACGCAGTATTTT. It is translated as CASSYYDGDTQYF.

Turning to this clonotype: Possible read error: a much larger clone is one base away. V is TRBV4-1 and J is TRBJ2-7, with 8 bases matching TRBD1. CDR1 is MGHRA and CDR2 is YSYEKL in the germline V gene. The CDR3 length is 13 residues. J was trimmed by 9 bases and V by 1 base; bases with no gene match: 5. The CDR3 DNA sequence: TGCGCCAGCAGCCAAGGGGGACAGGTTGCGCAGTACTTC. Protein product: CASSQGGQVAQYF.

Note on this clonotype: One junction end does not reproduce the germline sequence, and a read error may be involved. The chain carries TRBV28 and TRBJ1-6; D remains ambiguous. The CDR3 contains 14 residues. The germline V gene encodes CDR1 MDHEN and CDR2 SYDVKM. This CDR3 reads CASILSRYNSPLHF. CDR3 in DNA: TGTGCCAGCATTTTAAGTCGGTATAATTCACCCCTCCACTTT.

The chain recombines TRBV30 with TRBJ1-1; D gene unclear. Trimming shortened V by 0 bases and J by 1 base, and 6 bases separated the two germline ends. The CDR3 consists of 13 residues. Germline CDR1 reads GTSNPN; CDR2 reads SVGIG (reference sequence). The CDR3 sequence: CAWSVRENTEAFF. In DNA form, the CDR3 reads TGTGCCTGGAGTGTAAGGGAGAACACTGAAGCTTTCTTT.

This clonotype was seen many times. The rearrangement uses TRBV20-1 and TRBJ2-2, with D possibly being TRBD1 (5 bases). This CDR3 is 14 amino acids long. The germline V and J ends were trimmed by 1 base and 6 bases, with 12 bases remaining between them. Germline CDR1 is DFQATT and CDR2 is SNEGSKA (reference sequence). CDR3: CSARATGPPGELFF. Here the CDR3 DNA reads TGCAGTGCTAGAGCCACAGGCCCGCCCGGGGAGCTGTTTTTT.

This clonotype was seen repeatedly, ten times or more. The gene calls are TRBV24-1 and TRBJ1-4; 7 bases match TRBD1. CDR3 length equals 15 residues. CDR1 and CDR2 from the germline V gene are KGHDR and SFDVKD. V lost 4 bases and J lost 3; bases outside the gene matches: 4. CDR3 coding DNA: TGTGCCACCAGTGAGACAGGGAGGGCTAATGAAAAACTGTTTTTT. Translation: CATSETGRANEKLFF.

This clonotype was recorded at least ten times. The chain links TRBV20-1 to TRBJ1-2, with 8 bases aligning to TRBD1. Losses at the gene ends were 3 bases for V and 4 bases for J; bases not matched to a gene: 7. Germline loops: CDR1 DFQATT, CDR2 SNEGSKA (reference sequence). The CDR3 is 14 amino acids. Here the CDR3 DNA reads TGCAGTGCTAGCCAGGACAGGGCAATCTATGGCTACACCTTC. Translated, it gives CSASQDRAIYGYTF.

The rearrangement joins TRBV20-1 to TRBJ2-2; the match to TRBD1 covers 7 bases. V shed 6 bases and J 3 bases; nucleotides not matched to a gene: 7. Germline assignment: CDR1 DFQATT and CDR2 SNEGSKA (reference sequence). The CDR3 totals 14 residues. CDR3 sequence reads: CSATRGGDTGELFF. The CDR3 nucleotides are TGCAGTGCCACCCGAGGGGGCGACACCGGGGAGCTGTTTTTT.

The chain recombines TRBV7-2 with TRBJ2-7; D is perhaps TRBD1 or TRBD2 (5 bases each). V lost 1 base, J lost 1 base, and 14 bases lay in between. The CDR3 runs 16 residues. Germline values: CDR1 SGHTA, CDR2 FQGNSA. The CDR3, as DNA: TGTGCCAGCAGCTTAGTTTTGGGGGTAGGTTCCTACGAGCAGTACTTC. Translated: CASSLVLGVGSYEQYF.

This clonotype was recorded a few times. CDR3 sequence reads: CATSREPWARQPQHF. CDR3 sequence (DNA): TGTGCCACCAGCAGAGAGCCTTGGGCGCGGCAGCCCCAGCATTTT. This chain links TRBV15 with TRBJ1-5, with D hard to call. Trimming removed 0 bases from V and 7 bases from J, with 13 bases in between. Germline-derived CDR1 and CDR2 are LNHNV and YYDKDF (reference sequence). This CDR3 spans 15 amino acids. The whole variable domain, remainder taken from reference TRBV15 and TRBJ1-5, is DAMVIQNPRYQVTQFGKPVTLSCSQTLNHNVMYWYQQKSSQAPKLLFHYYDKDFNNEADTPDNFQSRRPNTSFCFLDIRSPGLGDTAMYLCATSREPWARQPQHFGDGTRLSIL.

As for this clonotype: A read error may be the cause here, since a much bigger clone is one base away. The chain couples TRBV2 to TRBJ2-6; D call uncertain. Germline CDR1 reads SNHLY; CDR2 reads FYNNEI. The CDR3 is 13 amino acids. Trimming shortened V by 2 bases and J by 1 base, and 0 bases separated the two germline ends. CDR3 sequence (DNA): TGTGCCAGCAGTGAATCTGGGGCCAACGTCCTGACTTTC. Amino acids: CASSESGANVLTF.

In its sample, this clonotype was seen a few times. Written as DNA, the CDR3 is TGTGCCAGCAGCTTGGGCGGGACAGGGGAAATGATGGAGCAGTACTTC. It codes for CASSLGGTGEMMEQYF. The rearrangement links TRBV7-2 to TRBJ2-7, with 10 bases fitting TRBD1. The trim removed 3 bases at V and 7 bases at J, leaving 12 bases unmatched. The V gene's germline CDR1 is SGHTA and CDR2 FQGNSA. The CDR3 spans 16 residues.